Listed below are T cell receptor beta chains from one sample, sequenced in a study of CD8+CD57+ T cells in acquired aplastic anemia. Using its own MiXCR run on the reads, TCRdb lists one record per CDR3 protein. This table has some 190,000 distinct CDR3 sequences, 46% appearing once. The specimen sequenced was sorted CD4+, CD8+, or CD8+CD57+ T cells (not recorded which) from PBMCs. Receptor source: a human donor in good health. The CDR3 runs from the conserved cysteine through the conserved F or W. Fields, in order: clone size, V gene, D gene, J gene, CDR3 DNA, CDR3 protein. The D gene is left open where the match is weak. Clone size is stated in some rows and not others, as once, few, many or a class when expanded.

clone_size: NA
v_call: TRBV12-3/TRBV12-4
d_call: NA
j_call: TRBJ2-7
cdr3_nt: TGTGCCAGCAGTTTAGAATCTGGTTACGGGCAGTACTTC
cdr3_aa: CASSLESGYGQYF

clone_size: NA
v_call: TRBV7-3
d_call: NA
j_call: TRBJ2-7
cdr3_nt: TGTGCCAGCAGCAAAGAAGGAGGGGGATACGAGCAGTACTTC
cdr3_aa: CASSKEGGGYEQYF

clone_size: NA
v_call: TRBV2
d_call: TRBD2
j_call: TRBJ2-7
cdr3_nt: TGTGCCAGCGCCAAGACTAGCGGGAGCTCCTACGAGCAGTACTTC
cdr3_aa: CASAKTSGSSYEQYF

clone_size: NA
v_call: TRBV5-1
d_call: NA
j_call: TRBJ1-4
cdr3_nt: TGCGCCAGCAGCTTAGGAGGATCGGGATCTGAAAAACTGTTTTTT
cdr3_aa: CASSLGGSGSEKLFF

clone_size: many
v_call: TRBV10-3
d_call: TRBD1
j_call: TRBJ1-2
cdr3_nt: TGTGCCACTTCGACAGGGGTTGGTAGGAATCTTGGCTACACCTTC
cdr3_aa: CATSTGVGRNLGYTF

clone_size: few
v_call: TRBV12-3/TRBV12-4
d_call: NA
j_call: TRBJ2-7
cdr3_nt: TGTGCCAGCACCTTAGGACTGAGCTCCTACGAGCAGTACTTC
cdr3_aa: CASTLGLSSYEQYF

clone_size: NA
v_call: TRBV29-1
d_call: NA
j_call: TRBJ1-3
cdr3_nt: TGCAGCGTTGCGGAAAGGGAGGTCGGAAACACCATATATTTT
cdr3_aa: CSVAEREVGNTIYF

clone_size: NA
v_call: TRBV12-3/TRBV12-4
d_call: TRBD2
j_call: TRBJ2-2
cdr3_nt: TGTGCCAGCAGACCGAGCGGGATGAACACCGGGGAGCTGTTTTTT
cdr3_aa: CASRPSGMNTGELFF

clone_size: few
v_call: TRBV7-9
d_call: NA
j_call: TRBJ2-7
cdr3_nt: TGTGCCAGCAGCTTAGTTGGGGCCCCCTACGAGCAGTACTTC
cdr3_aa: CASSLVGAPYEQYF

clone_size: many
v_call: TRBV20-1
d_call: NA
j_call: TRBJ1-6
cdr3_nt: TGCAGTGCTAGGGGACCCAATCTTTATAATTCACCCCTCCACTTT
cdr3_aa: CSARGPNLYNSPLHF

clone_size: NA
v_call: TRBV20-1
d_call: NA
j_call: TRBJ2-5
cdr3_nt: TGCAGTGCCGAGGGGGGCCCGGGAGAGACCCAGTACTTC
cdr3_aa: CSAEGGPGETQYF

clone_size: NA
v_call: TRBV20-1
d_call: NA
j_call: TRBJ2-3
cdr3_nt: TGCAGTACGAGACTCCAGGCTGTGAGCACAGATACGCAGTATTTT
cdr3_aa: CSTRLQAVSTDTQYF

clone_size: many
v_call: TRBV12-3/TRBV12-4
d_call: NA
j_call: TRBJ1-2
cdr3_nt: TGTGCCAGCAGTCCCTCGGCGGAGGGGATACGGTTGGGCTACACCTTC
cdr3_aa: CASSPSAEGIRLGYTF

clone_size: NA
v_call: TRBV20-1
d_call: TRBD1
j_call: TRBJ1-5
cdr3_nt: TGCAGTGCCCTGACAGGGGGCGGATATCAGCCCCAGCATTTT
cdr3_aa: CSALTGGGYQPQHF

clone_size: many
v_call: TRBV6-1
d_call: TRBD2
j_call: TRBJ2-5
cdr3_nt: TGTGCCAGCCCGAAGAGCGGGAGGGCCTCGGAGACCCAGTACTTC
cdr3_aa: CASPKSGRASETQYF

clone_size: NA
v_call: TRBV29-1
d_call: NA
j_call: TRBJ2-4
cdr3_nt: TGCAGCGTTGAAGGAGTAGCCAAAAACATTCAGTACTTC
cdr3_aa: CSVEGVAKNIQYF

clone_size: many
v_call: TRBV6-6
d_call: TRBD1
j_call: TRBJ1-5
cdr3_nt: TGTGCCAGCAGTTACGGAACAGGGGGAGGGAATCAGCCCCAGCATTTT
cdr3_aa: CASSYGTGGGNQPQHF

clone_size: NA
v_call: TRBV24-1
d_call: TRBD1
j_call: TRBJ2-5
cdr3_nt: TGTGCCACCAGTGATTTCGGACAGGGGACCGTAGGGGAGACCCAGTACTTC
cdr3_aa: CATSDFGQGTVGETQYF

clone_size: few
v_call: TRBV3-1
d_call: NA
j_call: TRBJ2-3
cdr3_nt: TGTGCCAGCAGCCCTCCGGGCACTAGCACAGATACGCAGTATTTT
cdr3_aa: CASSPPGTSTDTQYF

clone_size: many
v_call: TRBV20-1
d_call: NA
j_call: TRBJ2-1
cdr3_nt: TGCAGTGCTAGCGGACCCTCCTACAATGAGCAGTTCTTC
cdr3_aa: CSASGPSYNEQFF

clone_size: NA
v_call: TRBV25-1
d_call: NA
j_call: TRBJ1-1
cdr3_nt: TGTGCCAGCAGTGTACTTCATCCTGGGGCTGAAGCTTTCTTT
cdr3_aa: CASSVLHPGAEAFF

clone_size: NA
v_call: TRBV10-1
d_call: NA
j_call: TRBJ2-7
cdr3_nt: TGCGCCAGCAGTGAGGGTTCCCAAGGCGACGAGCAGTACTTC
cdr3_aa: CASSEGSQGDEQYF

clone_size: NA
v_call: TRBV6-1
d_call: NA
j_call: TRBJ2-7
cdr3_nt: TGTGCCAGCAAGGTCCAGCGGACTTACGAGCAGTACTTC
cdr3_aa: CASKVQRTYEQYF

clone_size: many
v_call: TRBV7-8
d_call: TRBD2
j_call: TRBJ2-7
cdr3_nt: TGTGCCAGCAGCTCTCGAGGTGGGGGAGGGCCTGTCTACGAGCAGTACTTC
cdr3_aa: CASSSRGGGGPVYEQYF

clone_size: NA
v_call: TRBV10-3
d_call: NA
j_call: TRBJ2-3
cdr3_nt: TGTGCCATCCGGGGTGGAACAGATACGCAGTATTTT
cdr3_aa: CAIRGGTDTQYF

clone_size: NA
v_call: TRBV20-1
d_call: TRBD1
j_call: TRBJ1-6
cdr3_nt: TGCAGTGCTTACCTGGGACAGCCGAGTGAACCCCTCCACTTT
cdr3_aa: CSAYLGQPSEPLHF

clone_size: many
v_call: TRBV2
d_call: NA
j_call: TRBJ1-2
cdr3_nt: TGTGCCAGCAGTCGTCAGGAGAGCTACTATGGCTACACCTTC
cdr3_aa: CASSRQESYYGYTF

clone_size: NA
v_call: TRBV29-1
d_call: TRBD1
j_call: TRBJ2-1
cdr3_nt: TGCAGCGGGACAGGGGCCGATGAGCAGTTCTTC
cdr3_aa: CSGTGADEQFF

clone_size: many
v_call: TRBV6-1
d_call: TRBD1
j_call: TRBJ1-5
cdr3_nt: TGTGCCAGCAGACCGTCCATGACAGGGTATCAGCCCCAGCATTTT
cdr3_aa: CASRPSMTGYQPQHF

clone_size: many
v_call: TRBV14
d_call: NA
j_call: TRBJ2-2
cdr3_nt: TGTGCCAGCAGCCAGGCCCAGGGACACAACACCGGGGAGCTGTTTTTT
cdr3_aa: CASSQAQGHNTGELFF

clone_size: NA
v_call: TRBV5-1
d_call: TRBD1
j_call: TRBJ2-7
cdr3_nt: TGTGCCAGCAGCTCTTCGGGACAGGGGATCTACGAGCAGTACTTC
cdr3_aa: CASSSSGQGIYEQYF

clone_size: many
v_call: TRBV11-3
d_call: NA
j_call: TRBJ2-3
cdr3_nt: TGTGCCAGCAGCTCGACTTGGTCTGCGGGACAGAATGGGGATACGCAGTATTTT
cdr3_aa: CASSSTWSAGQNGDTQYF

clone_size: many
v_call: TRBV20-1
d_call: TRBD2
j_call: TRBJ2-7
cdr3_nt: TGCAGTGCTTCGACTAGCGGGAGCTCCTACGAGCAGTACTTC
cdr3_aa: CSASTSGSSYEQYF

clone_size: few
v_call: TRBV18
d_call: NA
j_call: TRBJ2-1
cdr3_nt: TGTGCCAGCTCTGGCAGGATCAATGAGCAGTTCTTC
cdr3_aa: CASSGRINEQFF

clone_size: NA
v_call: TRBV11-2
d_call: TRBD2
j_call: TRBJ2-1
cdr3_nt: TGTGCCAGCAGGTCACCGGGACTAGCGGCAAAACTCAATGAGCAGTTCTTC
cdr3_aa: CASRSPGLAAKLNEQFF

clone_size: NA
v_call: TRBV19
d_call: TRBD1
j_call: TRBJ2-2
cdr3_nt: TGTGCCAGTAGTATCCTCCCTGGACAGGGGGCCGGGGAGCTGTTTTTT
cdr3_aa: CASSILPGQGAGELFF

clone_size: many
v_call: TRBV7-8
d_call: TRBD2
j_call: TRBJ2-1
cdr3_nt: TGTGCCAGCAGCTGGGGACTAGCGGGAGAGGCTAAGTCGTTCTTC
cdr3_aa: CASSWGLAGEAKSFF

clone_size: NA
v_call: TRBV15
d_call: TRBD2
j_call: TRBJ2-6
cdr3_nt: TGTGCCACCAGCAGAGCGGGGGGGCTATCTGGGGCCAACGTCCTGACTTTC
cdr3_aa: CATSRAGGLSGANVLTF

clone_size: many
v_call: TRBV7-9
d_call: TRBD2
j_call: TRBJ2-1
cdr3_nt: TGTGCCAGCAGCTTAATCCCCGGGGGACTAGGTAACAATGAGCAGTTCTTC
cdr3_aa: CASSLIPGGLGNNEQFF

clone_size: many
v_call: TRBV29-1
d_call: NA
j_call: TRBJ2-7
cdr3_nt: TGCAGCGTTGACCCCCCTAGCCGACCCCCTTCAGACGAGCAGTACTTC
cdr3_aa: CSVDPPSRPPSDEQYF

clone_size: NA
v_call: TRBV4-3
d_call: TRBD1
j_call: TRBJ1-6
cdr3_nt: TGCGCCAGCAGCCAAGCCCATTCACAGGGGGCCAAGAATTCACCCCTCCACTTT
cdr3_aa: CASSQAHSQGAKNSPLHF

clone_size: many
v_call: TRBV6-1
d_call: NA
j_call: TRBJ1-6
cdr3_nt: TGTGCCAGCAGTGTAGCCCGACATAATTCACCCCTCCACTTT
cdr3_aa: CASSVARHNSPLHF

clone_size: NA
v_call: TRBV7-2
d_call: TRBD2
j_call: TRBJ2-3
cdr3_nt: TGTGCCAGCAGTTTGTTAGCGGGAGTCCTAGATACGCAGTATTTT
cdr3_aa: CASSLLAGVLDTQYF